The clone carrying this T cell receptor (beta chain) came up a few times. Its antigen is not known. A 5'RACE template-switching step, the method used to make TCR cDNA, added a universal primer site and UMIs. TCRdb re-derived calls from the 5' RACE reads in MiXCR, one entry per CDR3 protein. The repertoire has 150,000 to 200,000 distinct CDR3 sequences, approximately 11% of them found once; the top ten carry 35% to 40%. These data belong to a study of T cells after yellow fever vaccination. Study conclusions and caveats: The secondary response was weaker, and its peak arrived faster, on day 5 versus 15.

V lost 10 bases and J lost 2; bases outside the gene matches: 7. The V gene's germline CDR1 is SNHLY and CDR2 FYNNEI. This CDR3 region has 13 residues. Sequences were derived from CD8+ T cells sorted from PBMCs, sampled 15 days after the yellow fever booster vaccination. The TCR was taken from a young man who received the YFV17D yellow fever vaccine. The chain couples TRBV2 to TRBJ1-2; 7 bases line up with TRBD1. The CDR3 loop is CANPTGTNYGYTF. CDR3 DNA sequence: TGTGCCAACCCGACAGGGACAAACTATGGCTACACCTTC.